This entry describes one T cell receptor beta chain. The clone's antigen remains unknown. It has no much larger one-base neighbor in the sample; base qualities were not kept. This specimen's time point label, interpreted: about 28 days (+/-7) after the second vaccine dose. This specimen's treatment or condition label, per the study, means: meningococcal conjugate vaccine given as trial control. The vaccinee samples were drawn from two UK trials, COV001 and COV002, one of which was a single-blind randomized controlled phase 2/3 trial testing AZD1222 (ChAdOx1 nCoV-19) in healthy adults. For TCRbeta chain sequencing, PBMC samples were collected from trial participants at day 0 and at day 28 after the second dose. This sample was included in a study of T cell responses to AZD1222 COVID-19 vaccine (dated by TCRdb to the early 2020s). Background on the whole study: TCR sequencing was performed for over 230 trial participants, of whom around 210 were given two doses of AZD1222 and 26 were given two doses of MenACWY control vaccine. Trial participants were enrolled by age into 18-55, 56-69 and 70-plus year subgroups, with roughly 160, 29 and 62 TCR-sequenced participants respectively.

The CDR3 regions of human TCRbeta chains were analyzed by immunosequencing. Per the source publication's procedure: Repertoire TCRs were matched against a reference library of SARS-CoV-2-specific TCRs generated with the MIRA antigen-specificity platform. Breadth meant the fraction of unique TCRs that were SARS-CoV-2-associated, whereas depth meant the fraction of total T cells that were SARS-CoV-2-associated. Using the MIRA data, each spike-specific TCR was assigned both to the spike region to which the TCR was reactive and to a CD4 or CD8 class. Log10-transformed breadth and depth values were compared by one-way ANOVA with Sidak's multiple comparisons tests. What TCRdb holds here is the immuneACCESS table cut down to in-frame rearrangements. Part of the clones is not present; checked against another copy, under half of the missing clones reflect an unresolved V gene, and the others are unexplained. From that table come the V and J calls and clone size; the DNA was used to work out D and trimming. In this sample the table shows some 120,000 clones, about nine tenths of which occur a single time. The leading ten clones occupy 4% to 4.5% of the sample.

On the study overall, not on this receptor specifically: Conclusions about previously exposed vaccinees are limited, since just a handful of AZD1222 recipients were seropositive for SARS-CoV-2 at baseline. After two AZD1222 doses, spike-specific TCR breadth and depth were significantly higher than at day 0 and than in MenACWY recipients. Participants were mostly white British and included more females than males, and it was suggested by the authors that clonal diversity may have been underestimated. CD4 TCRs associated with the vaccine covered the entire spike protein, and the dominant responses were in regions 160-218 and 743-854. Epitopes outside the regions mutated in the B.1.351 and B.1.1.7 variants were reportedly recognized by nearly half of the unique spike-specific TCRs. The 56-69-year group was small, and its depth increase did not reach significance, likely because of low power. No day 14 peak-response samples were available, so repertoires were characterized only after the peak T cell response.

The TCR was taken from an adult who received the MenACWY meningococcal vaccine as a control. The sequences come from peripheral blood, collected 28 days after the second dose of the MenACWY control vaccine.

The nucleotides are TGTGCCACCAGTGATTTCGAGACCCAGTACTTC. Translation gives CATSDFETQYF. The receptor chain draws on TRBV24-1 and TRBJ2-5; the D gene is not confidently resolved. Spanning cysteine to phenylalanine, the CDR3 consists of 11 amino acids. The read is trimmed to its CDR3 DNA, 33 bases read in frame from base 1. For CDR1 and CDR2, the germline V gene lists KGHDR and SFDVKD. The junction shows trimming of 1 base on V and 5 bases on J, plus 1 base between the germline ends.